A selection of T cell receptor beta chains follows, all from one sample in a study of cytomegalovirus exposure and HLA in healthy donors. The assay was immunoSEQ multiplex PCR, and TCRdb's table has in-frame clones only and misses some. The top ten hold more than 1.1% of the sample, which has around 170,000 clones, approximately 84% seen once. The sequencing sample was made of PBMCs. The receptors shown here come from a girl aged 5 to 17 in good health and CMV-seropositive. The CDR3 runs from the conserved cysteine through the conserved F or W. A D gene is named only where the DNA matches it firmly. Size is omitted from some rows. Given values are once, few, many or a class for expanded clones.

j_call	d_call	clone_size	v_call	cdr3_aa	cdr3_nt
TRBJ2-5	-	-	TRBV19	CASSISLGAIGETQYF	TGTGCCAGTAGTATCAGCCTGGGCGCGATCGGAGAGACCCAGTACTTC
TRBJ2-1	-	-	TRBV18	CASSPPIRRDSTKFNEQFF	TGTGCCAGCTCACCACCTATTAGACGGGATTCGACCAAATTCAATGAGCAGTTCTTC
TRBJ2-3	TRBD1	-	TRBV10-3	CAISATGVPDTQYF	TGTGCCATCAGTGCTACAGGGGTGCCAGATACGCAGTATTTT
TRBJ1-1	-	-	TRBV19	CASSSSREPRAEAFF	TGTGCCAGTAGTTCCAGCCGGGAGCCGAGGGCTGAAGCTTTCTTT
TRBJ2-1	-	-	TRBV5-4	CASSLSSYNEQFF	TGTGCCAGCAGCTTGTCTTCCTACAATGAGCAGTTCTTC
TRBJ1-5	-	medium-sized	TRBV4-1	CASSQDGAGGRPQHF	TGCGCCAGCAGCCAAGACGGGGCCGGAGGGCGGCCCCAGCATTTT
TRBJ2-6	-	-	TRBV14	CASSPTGSGANVLTF	TGTGCCAGCAGCCCTACCGGGTCTGGGGCCAACGTCCTGACTTTC
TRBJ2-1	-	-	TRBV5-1	CASKQISSYNEQFF	TGCGCCAGCAAGCAAATAAGCTCCTACAATGAGCAGTTCTTC
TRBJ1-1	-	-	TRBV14	CASSQGSVEAFF	TGTGCCAGCAGCCAAGGTTCGGTTGAGGCTTTCTTT
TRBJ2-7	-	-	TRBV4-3	CASSQETGTYEQYF	TGCGCCAGCAGCCAAGAAACAGGGACCTACGAGCAGTACTTC
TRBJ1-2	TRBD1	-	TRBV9	CASSVGQGLSYGYTF	TGTGCCAGCAGCGTGGGACAGGGGTTGAGCTATGGCTACACCTTC
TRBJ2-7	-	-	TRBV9	CASSVRYGAYEQYF	TGTGCCAGCAGCGTAAGGTACGGAGCGTACGAGCAGTACTTC
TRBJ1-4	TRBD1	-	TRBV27	CASSQNRGPEKLFF	TGTGCCAGCAGCCAAAACAGGGGCCCTGAAAAACTGTTTTTT
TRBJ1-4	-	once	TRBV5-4	CASSYGLGEKLFF	TGTGCCAGCAGCTACGGACTCGGAGAAAAACTGTTTTTT
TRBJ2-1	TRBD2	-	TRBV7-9	CASSTASGKEDEQFF	TGTGCCAGCAGCACCGCTAGCGGGAAGGAGGATGAGCAGTTCTTC
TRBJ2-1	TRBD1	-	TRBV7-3	CASSLGGTGFRNEQFF	TGTGCCAGCAGTCTCGGGGGGACAGGGTTTAGGAATGAGCAGTTCTTC
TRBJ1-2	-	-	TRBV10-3	CAIKTGANYGYTF	TGTGCCATCAAAACTGGAGCTAACTATGGCTACACCTTC
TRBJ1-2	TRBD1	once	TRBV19	CASSRTGRGYYGYTF	TGTGCCAGCTCAAGGACAGGGCGGGGGTACTATGGCTACACCTTC
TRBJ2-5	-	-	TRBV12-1	CASSTQGQGEETQYF	TGTGCCAGCAGCACCCAGGGACAGGGCGAAGAGACCCAGTACTTC
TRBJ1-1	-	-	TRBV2	CASSEKKRQSGNTEAFF	TGTGCCAGCAGTGAAAAGAAGAGGCAGTCGGGAAACACTGAAGCTTTCTTT
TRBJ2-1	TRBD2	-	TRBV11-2	CASSLGAGGPFNEQFF	TGTGCCAGCAGCTTAGGAGCGGGAGGGCCTTTCAATGAGCAGTTCTTC
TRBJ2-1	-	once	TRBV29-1	CSVLGTLDSYNEQFF	TGCAGCGTCCTCGGGACTTTGGACTCCTACAATGAGCAGTTCTTC
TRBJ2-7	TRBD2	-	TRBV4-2	CASSQESSGGGEQYF	TGTGCCAGCAGCCAAGAATCTAGCGGGGGGGGCGAGCAGTACTTC
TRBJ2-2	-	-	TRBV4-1	CASSQDGGLKTGELFF	TGCGCCAGCAGCCAAGATGGGGGCCTGAAAACCGGGGAGCTGTTTTTT
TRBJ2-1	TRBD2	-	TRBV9	CASSVLGTSGREGENEQFF	TGTGCCAGCAGCGTTCTAGGGACTAGCGGGAGAGAGGGGGAAAATGAGCAGTTCTTC
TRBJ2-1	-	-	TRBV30	CAWSGQHNEQFF	TGTGCCTGGAGTGGACAGCACAATGAGCAGTTCTTC
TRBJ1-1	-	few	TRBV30	CAWSWGVTEAFF	TGTGCCTGGAGTTGGGGGGTCACTGAAGCTTTCTTT
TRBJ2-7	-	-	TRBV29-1	CSVETGDYEQYF	TGCAGCGTTGAGACAGGAGACTACGAGCAGTACTTC
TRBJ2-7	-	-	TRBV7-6	CASSSGLLYEQYF	TGTGCCAGCAGCTCGGGACTTCTCTACGAGCAGTACTTC
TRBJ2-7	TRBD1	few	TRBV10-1	CASSAGGSYEQYF	TGCGCCAGCAGTGCAGGGGGCTCCTACGAGCAGTACTTC
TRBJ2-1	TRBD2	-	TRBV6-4	CASSGTSGRGDEQFF	TGTGCCAGCAGTGGAACTAGCGGGAGAGGCGATGAGCAGTTCTTC
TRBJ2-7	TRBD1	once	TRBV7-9	CASSKGWDRVSF	TGTGCCAGCAGCAAGGGGTGGGACAGGGTGAGCTTC
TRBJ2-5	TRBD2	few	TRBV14	CASSQTVWREVWETQYF	TGTGCCAGCAGCCAGACTGTGTGGCGGGAGGTATGGGAGACCCAGTACTTC
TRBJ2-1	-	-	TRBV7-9	CASSGPRTRSSYNEQFF	TGTGCCAGCAGCGGACCTCGGACTCGCAGCTCCTACAATGAGCAGTTCTTC
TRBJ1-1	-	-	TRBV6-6	CASSYWGVTTEAFF	TGTGCCAGCAGTTACTGGGGGGTGACCACTGAAGCTTTCTTT
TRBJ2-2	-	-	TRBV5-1	CASSDPYGSNTGELFF	TGCGCCAGCAGCGACCCCTACGGGTCGAACACCGGGGAGCTGTTTTTT
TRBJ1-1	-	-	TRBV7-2	CASSLAGSRGAFF	TGTGCCAGCAGCTTAGCCGGGTCCCGAGGAGCTTTCTTT
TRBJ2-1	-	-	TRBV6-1	CASNTGSSSYNEQFF	TGTGCCAGCAACACAGGGTCTAGCTCCTACAATGAGCAGTTCTTC
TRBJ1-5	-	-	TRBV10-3	CAISESGAPAGPQHF	TGTGCCATCAGTGAGTCGGGAGCACCCGCAGGGCCCCAGCATTTT
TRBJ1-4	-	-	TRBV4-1	CASSLPEVSNRKLFF	TGCGCCAGCAGCCTGCCGGAGGTCTCAAACCGAAAACTGTTTTTT
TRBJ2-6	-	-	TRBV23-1	CASSQSRPTGANVLTF	TGCGCCAGCAGTCAATCCAGGCCAACTGGGGCCAACGTCCTGACTTTC
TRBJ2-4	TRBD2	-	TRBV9	CASSVAPGGDIQYF	TGTGCCAGCAGCGTAGCGCCTGGGGGGGACATTCAGTACTTC
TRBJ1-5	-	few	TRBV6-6	CASSYTGSNQPQHF	TGTGCCAGCAGTTATACCGGGAGCAATCAGCCCCAGCATTTT
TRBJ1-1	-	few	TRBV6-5	CASSYSLQVPGAFF	TGTGCCAGCAGTTACTCGCTGCAAGTCCCGGGGGCTTTCTTT
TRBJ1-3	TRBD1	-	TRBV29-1	CSVVGSGTGSSGNTIYF	TGCAGCGTTGTGGGGTCCGGGACAGGGAGCTCTGGAAACACCATATATTTT
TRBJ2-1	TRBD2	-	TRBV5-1	CASSYPFIKAGATYNEQFF	TGCGCCAGCAGCTACCCATTTATCAAAGCGGGAGCTACCTACAATGAGCAGTTCTTC
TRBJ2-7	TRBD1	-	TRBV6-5	CASSLQGAANEQYF	TGTGCCAGCAGTTTACAGGGGGCGGCTAACGAGCAGTACTTC
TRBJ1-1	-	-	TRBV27	CASSYQEGIGTEAFF	TGTGCCAGCAGTTATCAGGAGGGAATTGGCACTGAAGCTTTCTTT
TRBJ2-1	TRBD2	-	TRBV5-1	CASTRTSGGNEQFF	TGCGCCAGCACCCGGACTAGCGGGGGGAATGAGCAGTTCTTC
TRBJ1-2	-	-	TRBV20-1	CSAFGGPNYTF	TGCAGTGCCTTCGGGGGACCAAACTACACCTTC
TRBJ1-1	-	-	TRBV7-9	CASSSGDMNTEAFF	TGTGCCAGCAGCTCAGGGGACATGAACACTGAGGCTTTCTTT
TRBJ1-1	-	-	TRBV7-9	CASSPWGGTEAFF	TGTGCCAGCAGCCCCTGGGGGGGCACTGAAGCTTTCTTT
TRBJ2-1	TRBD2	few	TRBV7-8	CASRPGTSGTGGSYNEQFF	TGTGCCAGCAGGCCTGGGACTAGCGGGACAGGGGGCTCCTACAATGAGCAGTTCTTC
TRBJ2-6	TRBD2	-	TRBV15	CATSRERLAGGSGANVLTF	TGTGCCACCAGCAGGGAACGACTAGCGGGAGGGTCTGGGGCCAACGTCCTGACTTTC
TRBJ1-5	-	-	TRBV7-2	CASSTISLGSGQPQHF	TGTGCCAGCAGCACCATTAGCCTGGGGAGCGGTCAGCCCCAGCATTTT
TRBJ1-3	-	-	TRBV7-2	CASSYSLSGNTIYF	TGTGCCAGCAGCTATAGTCTCTCTGGAAACACCATATATTTT
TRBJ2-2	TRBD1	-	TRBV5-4	CASSKDRGRLTGELFF	TGTGCCAGCAGTAAAGACAGGGGGCGCCTCACCGGGGAGCTGTTTTTT